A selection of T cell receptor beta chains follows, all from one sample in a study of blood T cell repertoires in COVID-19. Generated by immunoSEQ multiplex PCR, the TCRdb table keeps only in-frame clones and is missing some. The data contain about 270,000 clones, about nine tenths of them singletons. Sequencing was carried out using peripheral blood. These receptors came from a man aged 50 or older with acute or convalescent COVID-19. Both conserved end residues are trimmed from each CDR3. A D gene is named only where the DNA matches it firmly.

CDR3 protein: ASSLSTLGNYGYT
D gene: NA
J gene: TRBJ1-2
V gene: TRBV6-5

CDR3 protein: SVGALRNTEAF
D gene: NA
J gene: TRBJ1-1
V gene: TRBV29-1

CDR3 protein: SVGRGLSYEQY
D gene: TRBD1
J gene: TRBJ2-7
V gene: TRBV29-1

CDR3 protein: ATSDPGDTQY
D gene: NA
J gene: TRBJ2-3
V gene: TRBV24-1

CDR3 protein: ASREDRATDTQY
D gene: TRBD1
J gene: TRBJ2-3
V gene: TRBV19

CDR3 protein: ASKLQGSVYGYT
D gene: TRBD1
J gene: TRBJ1-2
V gene: TRBV2

CDR3 protein: ASSIGQGTYEQY
D gene: NA
J gene: TRBJ2-7
V gene: TRBV19

CDR3 protein: ASSPQGFYTGELF
D gene: NA
J gene: TRBJ2-2
V gene: TRBV6-5

CDR3 protein: ASRTGGDEQY
D gene: TRBD1
J gene: TRBJ2-7
V gene: TRBV12-5

CDR3 protein: ASSQSINEKLF
D gene: NA
J gene: TRBJ1-4
V gene: TRBV4-1

CDR3 protein: ASSYGALTEAF
D gene: NA
J gene: TRBJ1-1
V gene: TRBV6-5

CDR3 protein: ASRNNRAYTEAF
D gene: NA
J gene: TRBJ1-1
V gene: TRBV23-1

CDR3 protein: ASSPSGGEAF
D gene: NA
J gene: TRBJ1-1
V gene: TRBV3-1/TRBV3-2

CDR3 protein: ASSTPTSGGYQETQY
D gene: TRBD2
J gene: TRBJ2-5
V gene: TRBV27

CDR3 protein: ASSWGTTGSEQF
D gene: NA
J gene: TRBJ2-1
V gene: TRBV5-1

CDR3 protein: ASSLGAGIEQY
D gene: NA
J gene: TRBJ2-7
V gene: TRBV27

CDR3 protein: AWSPGQMSPLH
D gene: NA
J gene: TRBJ1-6
V gene: TRBV30

CDR3 protein: ASRGRAGSLTDTQY
D gene: TRBD2
J gene: TRBJ2-3
V gene: TRBV19

CDR3 protein: ASSPYVRGGDTGELF
D gene: TRBD2
J gene: TRBJ2-2
V gene: TRBV5-4

CDR3 protein: ATQGRQANTGELF
D gene: NA
J gene: TRBJ2-2
V gene: TRBV11-2

CDR3 protein: ASSLGVAGAYQETQY
D gene: TRBD2
J gene: TRBJ2-5
V gene: TRBV5-1

CDR3 protein: ASSWGGSTDTQY
D gene: NA
J gene: TRBJ2-3
V gene: TRBV7-8

CDR3 protein: SVEGGQGAGTDTQY
D gene: TRBD1
J gene: TRBJ2-3
V gene: TRBV29-1

CDR3 protein: ASSSSGLAGIEQY
D gene: TRBD2
J gene: TRBJ2-7
V gene: TRBV5-1

CDR3 protein: ASSFRQTYEQY
D gene: NA
J gene: TRBJ2-7
V gene: TRBV27

CDR3 protein: ASSRTGSAKLF
D gene: TRBD1
J gene: TRBJ1-4
V gene: TRBV19

CDR3 protein: ASRQLWDTGELF
D gene: NA
J gene: TRBJ2-2
V gene: TRBV10-2

CDR3 protein: ASSQDNRAFGNTIY
D gene: NA
J gene: TRBJ1-3
V gene: TRBV3-1/TRBV3-2

CDR3 protein: ASSAMGAGSPLH
D gene: NA
J gene: TRBJ1-6
V gene: TRBV19

CDR3 protein: ASSQGIGRGLMNTEAF
D gene: NA
J gene: TRBJ1-1
V gene: TRBV3-1/TRBV3-2

CDR3 protein: ASSQEGHTEAF
D gene: NA
J gene: TRBJ1-1
V gene: TRBV11-3

CDR3 protein: ASSQEIGEWNTEAF
D gene: NA
J gene: TRBJ1-1
V gene: TRBV4-2